What follows are 27 T cell receptor beta chains derived from one specimen sequenced in a study of neurological immune-mediated disorders. TCRdb recomputed calls from the 5' RACE reads with MiXCR, one row per CDR3 protein. The data show approximately 100,000 distinct CDR3 sequences, 9.5% to 14% seen once. The time point here: longitudinal time-point 3. Sample: PBMCs. All receptors come from a female donor with HTLV-1-associated myelopathy (HAM/TSP).

Points on this clonotype: This clone may be a read error of a much larger clone one base away. V is TRBV6-1 and J is TRBJ2-7; D is ambiguous. The CDR3 is 14 residues long. The V end lost 4 bases, the J end lost 1 base, and 11 bases lay between the germline ends. CDR1 and CDR2 (germline): MNHNS, SASEGT. CDR3 in DNA: TGTGCCAGCAGTGCTAAAGGAGTATCCTACGAGCAGTACTTC. Protein sequence: CASSAKGVSYEQYF.

The chain employs TRBV20-1 and TRBJ1-2; the D is unclear. Germline V gene data show CDR1 as DFQATT and CDR2 as SNEGSKA (reference sequence). The CDR3 is 12 amino acids. Trimming removed 5 bases from V and 8 bases from J, with 15 bases in between. CDR3 residues: CSAPDPQVGYTF. In nucleotides, the CDR3 is TGCAGTGCTCCTGACCCCCAGGTCGGCTACACCTTC.

This clonotype was seen at least ten times. The gene calls are TRBV5-1 and TRBJ2-2; maybe TRBD1 (5 bases). CDR1 is SGHRS, CDR2 YFSETQ, per germline. Trimming removed 0 bases from V and 5 bases from J, with 17 bases in between. The CDR3 runs to 17 residues. In DNA, the CDR3 is TGCGCCAGCAGCTTGGCCCAAGGCAGGGTTATGACCGGGGAGCTGTTTTTT. Protein sequence: CASSLAQGRVMTGELFF.

The table lists this clonotype with many counts. The gene calls are TRBV28 and TRBJ2-1, with TRBD2 as a possible D gene (6 bases). The V gene lost 6 bases and the J gene lost 7 bases, with 22 bases spanning the gap. CDR3 size: 16 residues. Looked up from germline, CDR1 is MDHEN and CDR2 is SYDVKM. The CDR3 DNA sequence: TGTGCCAGCAGCGGGGGAAAAGGGTACGGTGGGAATGAGCAGTTCTTC. This translates into CASSGGKGYGGNEQFF. Supplemented by reference TRBV28 and TRBJ2-1, the full variable domain reads DVKVTQSSRYLVKRTGEKVFLECVQDMDHENMFWYRQDPGLGLRLIYFSYDVKMKEKGDIPEGYSVSREKKERFSLILESASTNQTSMYLCASSGGKGYGGNEQFFGPGTRLTVL.

This clonotype was observed many times. The chain couples TRBV3-1 to TRBJ1-4; D gene unclear. CDR1 LGHDT and CDR2 YNNKEL come from the germline V gene (reference sequence). With 1 base removed from V and 8 bases from J, the gap between germline ends came to 2 bases. CDR3 length equals 11 residues. CDR3 DNA sequence: TGTGCCAGCAGCCAAGGAGAAAAACTGTTTTTT. Translated: CASSQGEKLFF. Supplemented by reference TRBV3-1 and TRBJ1-4, the full variable domain reads DTAVSQTPKYLVTQMGNDKSIKCEQNLGHDTMYWYKQDSKKFLKIMFSYNNKELIINETVPNRFSPKSPDKAHLNLHINSLELGDSAVYFCASSQGEKLFFGSGTQLSVL.

This clonotype was recorded at least ten times. J is TRBJ2-6 and V is TRBV7-9, with D possibly called TRBD1 or TRBD2 (5 bases each). CDR1 SEHNR and CDR2 FQNEAQ come from the germline V gene (reference sequence). V lost 5 bases to trimming and J lost 4 bases, with 18 bases between them. The CDR3 totals 17 residues. The CDR3 bases are TGTGCCAGCAGCCAAGGTGATGAGGGGACCGGGGCCAACGTCCTGACTTTC. Translation: CASSQGDEGTGANVLTF.

This clonotype was recorded at least ten times. The chain couples TRBV9 to TRBJ1-2, with TRBD1 identical over 7 bases. Germline loops: CDR1 SGDLS, CDR2 YYNGEE. V gave up 3 bases and J gave up 4 bases; unmatched junction bases: 0. The CDR3 consists of 12 residues. The chain's CDR3 is CASSGTGYGYTF. The CDR3 bases are TGTGCCAGCAGCGGGACAGGCTATGGCTACACCTTC.

Of note for this clonotype: The junction differs from germline at one of its ends, possibly a read error. The rearrangement joins TRBV24-1 to TRBJ2-5, with 11 bases aligning to TRBD2. CDR1 and CDR2 (germline): KGHDR, SFDVKD. This CDR3 comprises 17 residues. The CDR3 sequence: CSTSDPNSGGAQETQYF. DNA of the CDR3: TGTTCCACCAGTGATCCAAATAGCGGGGGGGCGCAAGAGACCCAGTACTTC.

This clonotype was observed at least ten times. The germline gene is not matched at one end of the junction; a read error may be the cause. The rearrangement uses TRBV7-2 and TRBJ2-7; 8 bases line up with TRBD1. The CDR3 loop spans 12 amino acids. Germline lookup yields CDR1 SGHTA and CDR2 FQGNSA. This CDR3 reads CASSLGVGQVFF. The CDR3, as DNA: TGTGCCAGCAGCTTAGGCGTGGGACAGGTCTTCTTC.

This clonotype was observed a few times. The chain links TRBV6-5 to TRBJ1-2, with D perhaps matching TRBD1 (5 bases). The CDR3 is made up of 13 amino acids. V was trimmed by 8 bases and J by 7 bases, leaving 17 bases between them. CDR1 and CDR2 (germline): MNHEY, SVGAGI. The CDR3 loop is CASRYFRVSGYTF. The CDR3 bases are TGTGCCAGCCGCTATTTCAGGGTCTCTGGCTACACCTTC.

As regards this clonotype: Just one base apart from a much larger clone, this may be a read error. The CDR3 coding sequence is TGCGCCAGCAGCTTGGCCAGGTGCCCGGCAGATACGCAGTATTTT. Protein product: CASSLARCPADTQYF. This chain links TRBV5-1 with TRBJ2-3; D remains unclear. The CDR3 is made up of 15 amino acids. V was shortened by 0 bases and J by 4 bases, with 12 bases between the two germline ends. CDR1 is SGHRS and CDR2 is YFSETQ in the germline V gene.

The chain joins TRBV5-1 to TRBJ2-5; D call uncertain. Trimming removed 0 bases from V and 5 bases from J, with 11 bases in between. This CDR3 has 14 amino acids. Per the germline V gene, CDR1 is SGHRS and CDR2 is YFSETQ. CDR3 sequence: CASSLEGLEETQYF. The DNA for the CDR3 is TGCGCCAGCAGCTTGGAGGGCTTGGAGGAGACCCAGTACTTC.

This clonotype was seen only a few times. The chain employs TRBV20-1 and TRBJ2-2; 7 nucleotides agree with TRBD1. V lost 0 bases to trimming and J lost 1 base; unmatched junction nucleotides: 5. Germline values: CDR1 DFQATT, CDR2 SNEGSKA (reference sequence). The CDR3 extends over 16 amino acids. CDR3 nucleotide sequence: TGCAGTGCTAGAGATGGTCGGACAGGGAACACCGGGGAGCTGTTTTTT. This encodes CSARDGRTGNTGELFF.

This clonotype was seen at least ten times. CDR3 bases: TGTGCCAGCAGCTTGTTGGAAGCCAAAAACATTCAGTACTTC. Its protein is CASSLLEAKNIQYF. This sequence joins TRBV5-5 and TRBJ2-4; no reliable D call. Germline CDR1 is SGHKS and CDR2 is YYEKEE (reference sequence). The ends were cut back, 1 base at V and 0 bases at J, with 5 bases in the middle. This CDR3 region has 14 residues. Looking up the rest from reference TRBV5-5 and TRBJ2-4 gives the full variable domain: DAGVTQSPTHLIKTRGQQVTLRCSPISGHKSVSWYQQVLGQGPQFIFQYYEKEERGRGNFPDRFSARQFPNYSSELNVNALLLGDSALYLCASSLLEAKNIQYFGAGTRLSVL.

This clonotype was seen many times. The chain employs TRBV5-1 and TRBJ2-5; TRBD2 matches at 11 bases. J gave up 1 base and V 5 bases, and 7 bases lay outside the gene matches. This CDR3 region has 16 residues. The V gene's germline CDR1 is SGHRS and CDR2 YFSETQ. CDR3 coding DNA: TGCGCCAGCAGTCGAACCCTAGCGGGGGGCCAAGAGACCCAGTACTTC. Translated, it gives CASSRTLAGGQETQYF.

This clonotype was picked up many times. The chain has TRBV20-1 and TRBJ2-1; D might be TRBD2 (6 bases). Germline V gives CDR1 DFQATT, CDR2 SNEGSKA (reference sequence). The CDR3 covers 13 residues. Trimming shortened V by 5 bases and J by 4 bases, and 12 bases separated the two germline ends. The DNA of the CDR3 is TGCAGTGCTGCCCGACTAGTTTACAATGAGCAGTTCTTC. It is translated as CSAARLVYNEQFF.

This clonotype was counted many times. This chain links TRBV12-3 or TRBV12-4 with TRBJ2-1, with D possibly being TRBD2 (6 bases). V lost 4 bases, J lost 6 bases, and 19 bases lay in between. CDR3 length: 16 residues. The CDR3 reads CASSSSRDWGTNEQFF. For the CDR3, the DNA is TGTGCCAGCAGTTCCAGCCGGGACTGGGGGACCAATGAGCAGTTCTTC.

This clonotype has a count of ten or more. V usage is TRBV5-1 and J usage is TRBJ2-7; 9 bases line up with TRBD1. Germline V lookup: CDR1 SGHRS, CDR2 YFSETQ. The CDR3 is made up of 14 amino acids. After removal of 4 bases from V and 1 base from J, the junction contained 3 bases not matched to a gene. CDR3: CASSKGQGSYEQYF. In DNA form, the CDR3 reads TGCGCCAGCAGCAAGGGACAGGGTTCCTACGAGCAGTACTTC. The variable domain in full, with the rest retrieved from reference TRBV5-1 and TRBJ2-7, is KAGVTQTPRYLIKTRGQQVTLSCSPISGHRSVSWYQQTPGQGLQFLFEYFSETQRNKGNFPGRFSGRQFSNSRSEMNVSTLELGDSALYLCASSKGQGSYEQYFGPGTRLTVT.

Ten or more counts support this clonotype. The chain has TRBV5-1 and TRBJ2-7, with a possible D match to TRBD2 (6 bases). CDR3 length: 14 amino acids. Germline V gene sequence: CDR1 SGHRS, CDR2 YFSETQ. Trimming pared 4 bases from V and 0 bases from J, leaving 11 bases between. This CDR3 reads CASSTGLSSYEQYF. CDR3 DNA: TGCGCCAGCAGCACGGGACTGAGCTCCTACGAGCAGTACTTC.

By sample fraction, this clonotype is medium-sized (0.01 to 0.1%). The chain joins TRBV29-1 to TRBJ2-7, with 7 bases that match TRBD2. The CDR3 consists of 13 residues. The germline CDR1 and CDR2 sequences are SQVTM and ANQGSEA. With 3 bases clipped from V and 3 bases from J, the junction kept 5 bases outside the gene matches. Here the CDR3 reads CSVDGGGDYEQYF. CDR3 sequence (DNA): TGCAGCGTTGATGGTGGGGGGGACTACGAGCAGTACTTC.

The chain recombines TRBV5-1 with TRBJ2-5, with D possibly matching TRBD1 (6 bases). Germline values: CDR1 SGHRS, CDR2 YFSETQ. The CDR3 runs 14 residues. V was trimmed by 2 bases and J by 4 bases, leaving 12 bases between them. This CDR3 reads CASSLQGFGETQYF. The CDR3 nucleotides read TGCGCCAGCAGCTTACAGGGTTTTGGAGAGACCCAGTACTTC.

This clonotype was recorded many times. A junction end diverges from the germline sequence, so it may reflect a read error. The gene calls are TRBV7-8 and TRBJ2-1; weak D call: TRBD2 (6 bases). This CDR3 contains 16 residues. CDR1 and CDR2 (germline): SGHVS, FQNEAQ. CDR3 nucleotides: TGTGCCAGCAGCCGAGCCAGCGGAGGGGCCTACTATGAGCAGTTCTTC. Translation: CASSRASGGAYYEQFF.

Many counts were recorded for this clonotype. The chain is built from TRBV6-6 and TRBJ2-7; 10 nucleotides agree with TRBD1. The CDR3 length is 15 residues. V lost 4 bases to trimming and J lost 4 bases; unmatched junction nucleotides: 7. Germline V gives CDR1 MNHNY, CDR2 SVGAGI (reference sequence). The CDR3 is CASSLGDRGRYEQYF. The CDR3, as DNA: TGTGCCAGCAGTTTAGGCGACAGGGGGCGGTACGAGCAGTACTTC.

This clonotype was picked up many times. The chain carries TRBV27 and TRBJ1-2, with D unresolved. Germline V gives CDR1 MNHEY, CDR2 SMNVEV (reference sequence). The CDR3 runs to 12 residues. Trimming cost V 6 bases and J 0 bases, with 5 bases left between them. CDR3 loop: CASRDSNYGYTF. Here the CDR3 DNA reads TGTGCCAGCAGGGACTCTAACTATGGCTACACCTTC.

This clonotype was found a few times. CDR3 protein: CSARGEQVYEQYF. The CDR3 DNA sequence: TGCAGTGCTAGAGGGGAACAAGTCTACGAGCAGTACTTC. The V call is TRBV20-1, the J call TRBJ2-7; D remains unclear. There are 13 residues in the CDR3. Trimming pared 1 base from V and 3 bases from J, leaving 10 bases between. Germline loops: CDR1 DFQATT, CDR2 SNEGSKA (reference sequence).

Many counts were recorded for this clonotype. The chain carries TRBV9 and TRBJ2-5; D remains ambiguous. Trimming pared 0 bases from V and 2 bases from J, leaving 14 bases between. The CDR3 has 16 amino acids. Germline-derived CDR1 and CDR2 are SGDLS and YYNGEE. CDR3 sequence: CASSVGPTATQETQYF. In DNA, the CDR3 is TGTGCCAGCAGCGTAGGGCCCACAGCGACACAAGAGACCCAGTACTTC.

This clonotype was seen many times. This rearrangement joins TRBV7-9 to TRBJ1-6; TRBD1 matches at 7 bases. The CDR3 spans 13 residues. The J segment lost 7 bases and the V segment lost 10 bases, leaving 7 bases of the junction unmatched. Germline lookup yields CDR1 SEHNR and CDR2 FQNEAQ (reference sequence). Here the CDR3 DNA reads TGTGCCACCGAGCCGGGACAGAATTCACCCCTCCACTTT. The encoded protein is CATEPGQNSPLHF.